The clone carrying this T cell receptor (beta chain) was seen more than once but under ten times. Its antigen is currently unknown. The library targeted TCRbeta and was prepared with unique molecular identifiers. Each CDR3 protein is one row after TCRdb ran MiXCR on the PCR reads. The sample gives around 450,000 distinct CDR3 sequences, about 17% of which show up once; over 25% is in the top ten. V lost 4 bases to trimming and J lost 1 base; unmatched junction nucleotides: 12. The CDR3 consists of 16 residues. In germline, CDR1 is DFQATT, CDR2 SNEGSKA (reference sequence). This sample stems from a study of T-cell reconstitution after alpha-beta-depleted transplantation in children. General study results and limits: Fresh T-cell production supplied most of the T-cell counts and diversity seen one year after transplant.

Sequenced here: PBMCs, mostly from graft donor cells, sampled 360 days after TCRalphabeta/CD19-depleted stem cell transplant. The sequence was obtained from a boy under three years old who had a stem cell transplant for Wiskott-Aldrich syndrome, so the T cells may come from the graft donor. The rearrangement uses TRBV20-1 and TRBJ2-7; 8 positions agree with TRBD1. The CDR3 region is CSATRSLGTGSYEQYF. In DNA, the CDR3 is TGCAGTGCTACCCGCTCCTTGGGGACAGGATCCTACGAGCAGTACTTC.